Described below is a single T cell receptor (beta chain) sequence and its context. Its target is unknown. This sample was taken from a study of regulatory dendritic cells for organ transplantation. Study information: Monocytes received vitamin D3 on days 0 and 4, IL-10 on day 4. Dendritic cell cultures received LPS on day 6.

Study-level points and caveats: Memory CD8+ clonal expansion seemed more limited with regulatory than mature dendritic cells.

CFSE-labeled sorted T cells met regulatory or mature dendritic cells for 5 days. The assay was immunoSEQ multiplex PCR, and TCRdb's table has in-frame clones only and misses some. The sample shows over 20,000 clones, roughly 88% of them seen only once. The CDR3 is 16 amino acids. Germline V CDR1 and CDR2: SGHDN, FVKESK. The trim removed 0 bases at V and 6 bases at J, leaving 7 bases unmatched. V gene TRBV14 combines with J gene TRBJ2-2, with 7 nucleotides matching TRBD1. The TCR was taken from a human donor in good health. Sequences were obtained from naive CD4+ T cells from blood cultured with regulatory dendritic cells. Stated subset: CD45RA+ naive T cells. CDR3 region: CASSQDRGRVSGELFF. CDR3 nucleotides: TGTGCCAGCAGCCAAGATAGGGGGCGCGTATCCGGGGAGCTGTTTTTT.